Below are 7 T cell receptor beta chains sequenced from a single sample in a study of shared clonotypes between healthy human individuals. The assay was immunoSEQ multiplex PCR, and TCRdb's table has in-frame clones only and misses some. The sample records over 850,000 clones, around three quarters being singletons. The sample taken for sequencing was memory CD4+ T cells from PBMCs. The subset denotes: CD45RA-negative fraction. These TCRs come from a man aged 18 to 30 in good health. Some clones in this sample may be carry-over from other donors' samples.

The chain is built from TRBV19 and TRBJ2-1; possible D gene TRBD2, 6 bases. CDR1 is LNHDA and CDR2 is SQIVND in the germline V gene (reference sequence). The V end was cut by 4 bases, the J end by 2 bases, with 18 bases between. This CDR3 is 17 amino acids long. This CDR3 reads CASSTSPGLRAYNEQFF. The CDR3 DNA follows: TGTGCCAGTAGTACTTCACCGGGACTCCGAGCCTACAATGAGCAGTTCTTC.

This chain connects TRBV2 to TRBJ2-1, with D possibly matching TRBD2 (6 bases). Germline CDR1 and CDR2: SNHLY and FYNNEI. The CDR3 is 12 amino acids. Deletions cut 7 bases from V and 8 bases from J, with 12 bases between. The CDR3 spells CASTLTSHEQFF. For the CDR3, the DNA is TGTGCCAGCACCCTAACTAGCCATGAGCAGTTCTTC.

The chain combines TRBV18 with TRBJ2-2; D ambiguous. The V and J ends lost 3 bases and 0 bases respectively, with 5 bases between them. Germline CDR1 KGHSH, CDR2 LQKENI. This CDR3 has 14 amino acids. The CDR3 reads CASSPSSNTGELFF. CDR3 in DNA: TGTGCCAGCTCACCCTCCTCGAACACCGGGGAGCTGTTTTTT.

CDR3 loop: CASSESGGGLHTIYF. In DNA, the CDR3 is TGTGCCAGCAGTGAGAGTGGAGGGGGCTTGCACACCATATATTTT. This chain uses TRBV6-1 with TRBJ1-3; TRBD1 matches at 7 bases. This CDR3 has 15 amino acids. Germline assignment: CDR1 MNHNS and CDR2 SASEGT. Trimming cost V 3 bases and J 8 bases; bases outside gene matches: 10.

The V call is TRBV19, the J call TRBJ1-2; D is unclear. CDR3 size: 15 residues. Trimming removed 6 bases at V and 4 bases at J, with 18 bases between. CDR1 and CDR2 (germline): LNHDA, SQIVND (reference sequence). CDR3: CASRDSVRMTYGYTF. DNA for the CDR3: TGTGCCAGTAGGGACTCCGTTAGAATGACCTATGGCTACACCTTC.

V usage is TRBV27 and J usage is TRBJ2-5, with D unclear. V dropped 2 bases and J dropped 3 bases, with 10 bases sitting between them. Germline CDR1 and CDR2: MNHEY and SMNVEV (reference sequence). The CDR3 spans 14 residues. The chain's CDR3 is CASSLQWGKETQYF. CDR3 DNA sequence: TGTGCCAGCAGTTTACAGTGGGGAAAAGAGACCCAGTACTTC.

This clone was detected once. The chain carries TRBV2 and TRBJ2-1; D is ambiguous. CDR3 length: 14 amino acids. Trimming took 7 bases from V and 10 from J, leaving 20 bases between them. The V gene's germline CDR1 is SNHLY and CDR2 FYNNEI. Written as DNA, the CDR3 is TGTGCCAGCAAGAGCGTCATGGGGTCATCCGAGCAGTTCTTC. Translating gives CASKSVMGSSEQFF.